The 10 T cell receptor beta chains below come from one sample, sequenced in a study of T cell changes during pregnancy in multiple sclerosis. The table came from immunoSEQ multiplex PCR; TCRdb's copy has only in-frame clones and leaves some out. Altogether around 24,000 clones are present, more than 75% being singletons, with the ten largest covering about an eighth. This material consisted of CD8+ T cells from peripheral blood mononuclear cells, taken in the first trimester of pregnancy. All receptors derive from a female donor in good health, enrolled as a control in a pregnancy study.

The V gene is TRBV6-5, the J gene TRBJ1-5, with D maybe TRBD1 (6 bases). This CDR3 is 16 amino acids long. Trimming took off 4 bases at V and 0 bases at J, with 13 bases between the two ends. CDR1 is MNHEY, CDR2 SVGAGI, per germline. CDR3 loop: CASSSGTPDSNQPQHF. CDR3 nucleotide sequence: TGTGCCAGCAGTTCCGGGACACCTGATAGCAATCAGCCCCAGCATTTT.

This chain uses TRBV18 with TRBJ1-4; D remains unclear. The CDR3 runs 16 residues. The germline V gene encodes CDR1 KGHSH and CDR2 LQKENI. V lost 2 bases to trimming and J lost 5 bases, with 15 bases between them. The CDR3 protein is CASSPVPSRLNEKLFF. The CDR3 DNA is TGTGCCAGCTCACCAGTCCCGTCGAGATTAAATGAAAAACTGTTTTTT.

CDR3 protein: CASSLEAGGGDEQFF. Here the CDR3 DNA reads TGTGCCAGCAGTTTAGAGGCGGGAGGGGGAGACGAGCAGTTCTTC. This chain connects TRBV28 to TRBJ2-1; 9 bases are a match to TRBD2. The CDR3 is 15 residues long. V dropped 2 bases and J dropped 10; count of bases not matched to a gene: 9. Germline lookup yields CDR1 MDHEN and CDR2 SYDVKM.

This clone appeared many times. This chain joins TRBV28 and TRBJ1-5; D might be TRBD1 (5 bases). The CDR3 sequence is 14 residues long. Germline CDR1 and CDR2: MDHEN and SYDVKM. V was trimmed by 8 bases and J by 3 bases, leaving 14 bases between them. The DNA of the CDR3 is TGTGCCAGCGTACCGGACAAGACCAATCAGCCCCAGCATTTT. This codes for CASVPDKTNQPQHF.

V and J are TRBV27 and TRBJ1-2, with 7 bases lining up with TRBD1. CDR1 MNHEY and CDR2 SMNVEV come from the germline V gene (reference sequence). Unmatched junction bases numbered 8, after V lost 2 bases and J lost 5 bases. There are 15 residues in the CDR3. CDR3 amino acids: CASSLNFGTVYGYTF. Here the CDR3 DNA reads TGTGCCAGCAGTTTAAATTTTGGGACAGTTTATGGCTACACCTTC.

The rearrangement links TRBV11-3 to TRBJ2-7; tentative D call: TRBD1 (6 bases). Trimming removed 5 bases from V and 3 bases from J, with 14 bases in between. The CDR3 spans 14 residues. The germline V gene has CDR1 SGHNT and CDR2 YENEEA. This chain's CDR3 is CASSHSGTNYEQYF. The CDR3 DNA reads as TGTGCCAGCAGCCACTCCGGGACAAACTACGAGCAGTACTTC. Supplemented by reference TRBV11-3 and TRBJ2-7, the full variable domain reads EAGVVQSPRYKIIEKKQPVAFWCNPISGHNTLYWYLQNLGQGPELLIRYENEEAVDDSQLPKDRFSAERLKGVDSTLKIQPAELGDSAVYLCASSHSGTNYEQYFGPGTRLTVT.

The gene calls are TRBV6-6 and TRBJ2-1, with 7 bases lining up with TRBD2. Looked up from germline, CDR1 is MNHNY and CDR2 is SVGAGI (reference sequence). This CDR3 contains 14 residues. Trimming took 7 bases from V and 4 from J; bases not matched to a gene: 7. The chain's CDR3 is CASTFTAGYNEQFF. CDR3 nucleotide sequence: TGTGCCAGCACCTTTACAGCGGGGTACAATGAGCAGTTCTTC.

V gene TRBV27 combines with J gene TRBJ2-7, with 9 bases that match TRBD2. Looked up from germline, CDR1 is MNHEY and CDR2 is SMNVEV (reference sequence). V lost 3 bases to trimming and J lost 0 bases; unmatched junction nucleotides: 3. The CDR3 has 15 amino acids. Here the CDR3 reads CASSFAGGLSYEQYF. CDR3 in DNA: TGTGCCAGCAGTTTTGCGGGGGGGCTCTCCTACGAGCAGTACTTC.

V usage is TRBV30 and J usage is TRBJ2-7, with D maybe TRBD1 (6 bases). V was shortened by 7 bases and J by 2 bases, with 18 bases between the two germline ends. Germline V gene data show CDR1 as GTSNPN and CDR2 as SVGIG (reference sequence). This CDR3 is 14 amino acids long. The CDR3 region has the DNA TGTGCCTATCGACAGTGGGACATACCCTACGAGCAGTACTTC. Amino acid sequence: CAYRQWDIPYEQYF.

This clone has only a few counts. The chain recombines TRBV7-9 with TRBJ2-7; D call uncertain. The V and J ends lost 5 bases and 4 bases respectively, with 15 bases between them. Germline loops: CDR1 SEHNR, CDR2 FQNEAQ (reference sequence). The CDR3 runs to 14 residues. The DNA for the CDR3 is TGTGCCAGCAGCCCCCCGTGGGCCCCTTACGAGCAGTACTTC. This encodes CASSPPWAPYEQYF.